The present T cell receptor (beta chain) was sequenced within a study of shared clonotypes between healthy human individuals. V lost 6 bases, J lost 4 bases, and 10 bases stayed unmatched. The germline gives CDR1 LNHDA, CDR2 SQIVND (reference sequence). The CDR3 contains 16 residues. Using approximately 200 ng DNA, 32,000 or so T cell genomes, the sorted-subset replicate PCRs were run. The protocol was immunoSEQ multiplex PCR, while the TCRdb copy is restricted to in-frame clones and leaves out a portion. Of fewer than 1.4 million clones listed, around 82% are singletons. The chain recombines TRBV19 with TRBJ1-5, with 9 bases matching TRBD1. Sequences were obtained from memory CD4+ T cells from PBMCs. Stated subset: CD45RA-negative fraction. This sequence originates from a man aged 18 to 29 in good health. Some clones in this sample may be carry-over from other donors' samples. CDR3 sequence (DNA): TGTGCCAGTAGGAAAAAGGGACAGGGTGGTAATCAGCCCCAGCATTTT. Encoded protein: CASRKKGQGGNQPQHF.